The present TCR beta chain was sequenced within a study of post-analysis software for immune sequencing data. At the level of the study: Recorded disease courses covered relapsing-remitting, secondary progressive and progressive-relapsing multiple sclerosis. Some patients had no subtype annotation.

Worth noting for this clonotype: What it binds is unknown.

Presence of unique molecular identifiers characterized the TCR beta cDNA libraries. Researchers reported roughly 0.5 million cDNA molecules coming from approximately 0.91 to 9.4 million T cells. TCRdb called the PCR reads again in MiXCR, with one record for every CDR3 protein. In the table there are 450,000 or so distinct CDR3 sequences, less than 45% of which are singletons. The CDR3 is made up of 20 amino acids. Overall study findings and caveats: Patients used about five TRBV segments, including TRBV5-6, TRBV5-1 and TRBV20-1, more often than controls. Strong co-clustering by F measure linked samples that shared a preparation batch.

This sequence originates from a girl aged 10 to 17 with multiple sclerosis. The sample was blood. The rearrangement uses TRBV12-3 or TRBV12-4 and TRBJ2-7, with 12 bases matching TRBD2. The last part of the DNA fits TRBJ2-5 better; the J call may be wrong. The CDR3 loop reads CASNRAPSGRASPYAETQYF. CDR3 sequence (DNA): TGTGCCAGCAACAGGGCACCTAGCGGGAGGGCCAGCCCTTATGCGGAGACCCAGTACTTC.